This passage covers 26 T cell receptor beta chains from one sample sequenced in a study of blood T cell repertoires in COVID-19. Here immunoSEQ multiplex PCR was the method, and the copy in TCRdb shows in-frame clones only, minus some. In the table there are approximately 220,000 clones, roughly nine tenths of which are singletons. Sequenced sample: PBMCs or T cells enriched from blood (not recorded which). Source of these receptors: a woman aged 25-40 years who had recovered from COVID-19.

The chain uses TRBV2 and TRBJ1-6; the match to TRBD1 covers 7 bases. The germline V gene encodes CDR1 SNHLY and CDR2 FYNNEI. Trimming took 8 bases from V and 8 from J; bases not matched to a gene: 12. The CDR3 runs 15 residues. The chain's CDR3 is CASGMNRGLDSPLHF. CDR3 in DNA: TGTGCCAGCGGTATGAACAGGGGATTAGATTCACCCCTCCACTTT.

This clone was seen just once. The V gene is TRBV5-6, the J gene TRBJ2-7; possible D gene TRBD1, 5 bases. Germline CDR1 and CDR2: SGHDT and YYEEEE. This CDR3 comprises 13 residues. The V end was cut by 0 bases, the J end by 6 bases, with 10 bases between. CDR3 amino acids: CASSLVGQSEQYF. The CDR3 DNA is TGTGCCAGCAGCTTGGTGGGGCAGTCCGAGCAGTACTTC.

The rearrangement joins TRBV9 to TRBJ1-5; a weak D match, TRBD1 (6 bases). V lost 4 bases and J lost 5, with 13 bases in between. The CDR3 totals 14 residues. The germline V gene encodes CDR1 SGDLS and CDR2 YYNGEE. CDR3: CASSPGAMYQPQHF. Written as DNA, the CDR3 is TGTGCCAGCAGCCCAGGGGCCATGTATCAGCCCCAGCATTTT.

This chain's CDR3 is CASSFNPRADTQYF. CDR3 nucleotide sequence: TGTGCCAGCAGCTTTAATCCTCGGGCAGATACGCAGTATTTT. V usage is TRBV11-2 and J usage is TRBJ2-3; the D is unclear. CDR3 size: 14 residues. In germline, CDR1 is SGHAT, CDR2 FQNNGV. Trimming took 3 bases from V and 4 from J, leaving 11 bases between them.

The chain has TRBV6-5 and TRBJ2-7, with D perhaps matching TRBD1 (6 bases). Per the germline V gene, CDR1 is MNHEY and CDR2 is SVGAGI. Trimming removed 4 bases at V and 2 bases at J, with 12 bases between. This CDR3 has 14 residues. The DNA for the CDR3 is TGTGCCAGCAGTTTGGAACAGGGAACCTACGAGCAGTACTTC. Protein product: CASSLEQGTYEQYF.

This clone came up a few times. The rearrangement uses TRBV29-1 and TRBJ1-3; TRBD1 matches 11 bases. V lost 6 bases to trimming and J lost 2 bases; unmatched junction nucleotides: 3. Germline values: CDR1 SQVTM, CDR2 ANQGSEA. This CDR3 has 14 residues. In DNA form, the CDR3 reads TGCAGCGTCGCGGGACAGGGGGCTGGAAACACCATATATTTT. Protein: CSVAGQGAGNTIYF.

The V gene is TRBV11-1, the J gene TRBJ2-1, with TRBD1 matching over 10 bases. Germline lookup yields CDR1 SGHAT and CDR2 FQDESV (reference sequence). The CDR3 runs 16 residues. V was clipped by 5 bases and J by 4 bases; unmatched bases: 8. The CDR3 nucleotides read TGTGCCAGCAGCCCACGACCGGGACAGGGGTACAATGAGCAGTTCTTC. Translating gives CASSPRPGQGYNEQFF.

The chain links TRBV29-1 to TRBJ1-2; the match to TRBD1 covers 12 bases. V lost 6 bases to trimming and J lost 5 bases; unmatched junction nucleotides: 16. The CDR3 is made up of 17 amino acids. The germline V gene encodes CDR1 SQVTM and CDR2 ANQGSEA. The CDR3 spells CSVLPVMGQGARYGYTF. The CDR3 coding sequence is TGCAGCGTCCTCCCCGTCATGGGACAGGGGGCTCGGTATGGCTACACCTTC.

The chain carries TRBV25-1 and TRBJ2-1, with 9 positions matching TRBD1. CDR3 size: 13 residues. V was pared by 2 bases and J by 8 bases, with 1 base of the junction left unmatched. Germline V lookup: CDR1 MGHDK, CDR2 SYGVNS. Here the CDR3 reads CASSETGGHEQFF. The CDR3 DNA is TGTGCCAGCAGTGAAACAGGGGGCCATGAGCAGTTCTTC.

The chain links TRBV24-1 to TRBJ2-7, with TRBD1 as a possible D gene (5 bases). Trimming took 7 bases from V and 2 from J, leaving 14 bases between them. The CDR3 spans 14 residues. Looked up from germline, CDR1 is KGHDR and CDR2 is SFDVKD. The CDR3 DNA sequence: TGTGCCACCAGAATTCGCAGGGTACCCTACGAGCAGTACTTC. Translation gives CATRIRRVPYEQYF.

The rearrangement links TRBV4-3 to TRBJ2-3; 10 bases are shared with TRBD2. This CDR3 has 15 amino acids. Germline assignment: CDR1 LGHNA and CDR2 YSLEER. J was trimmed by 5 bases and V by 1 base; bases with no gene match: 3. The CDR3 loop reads CASSQVASGRDTQYF. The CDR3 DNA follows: TGCGCCAGCAGCCAAGTTGCTAGCGGGAGAGATACGCAGTATTTT.

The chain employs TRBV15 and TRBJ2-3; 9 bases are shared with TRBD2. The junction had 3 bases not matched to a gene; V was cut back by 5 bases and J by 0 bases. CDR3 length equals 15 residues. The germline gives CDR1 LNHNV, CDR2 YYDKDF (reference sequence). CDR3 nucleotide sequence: TGTGCCACCAGCTCGGGACTAGCTAGCACAGATACGCAGTATTTT. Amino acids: CATSSGLASTDTQYF.

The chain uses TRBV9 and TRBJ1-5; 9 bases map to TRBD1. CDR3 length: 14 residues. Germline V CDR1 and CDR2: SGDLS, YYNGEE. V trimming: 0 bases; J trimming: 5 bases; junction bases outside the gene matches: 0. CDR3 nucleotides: TGTGCCAGCAGCGTAGGGACAGGGGATCAGCCCCAGCATTTT. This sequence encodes CASSVGTGDQPQHF.

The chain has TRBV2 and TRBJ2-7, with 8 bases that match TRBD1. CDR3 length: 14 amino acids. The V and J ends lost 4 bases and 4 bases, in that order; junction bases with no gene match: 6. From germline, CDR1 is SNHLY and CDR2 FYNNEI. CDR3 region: CASSGLNRGYEQYF. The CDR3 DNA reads TGTGCCAGCAGTGGGCTAAACAGGGGGTACGAGCAGTACTTC.

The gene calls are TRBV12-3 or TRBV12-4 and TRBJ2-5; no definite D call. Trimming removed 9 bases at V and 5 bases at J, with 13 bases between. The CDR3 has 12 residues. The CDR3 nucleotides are TGTGCCAGTAGACGAGGCCCGGAGACCCAGTACTTC. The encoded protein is CASRRGPETQYF.

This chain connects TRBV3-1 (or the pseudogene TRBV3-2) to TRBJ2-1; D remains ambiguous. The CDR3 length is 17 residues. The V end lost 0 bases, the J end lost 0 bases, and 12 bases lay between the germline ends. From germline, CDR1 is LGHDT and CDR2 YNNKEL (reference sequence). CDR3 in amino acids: CASSQDRFRSSYNEQFF. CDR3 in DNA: TGTGCCAGCAGCCAAGATAGGTTTAGGAGCTCCTACAATGAGCAGTTCTTC.

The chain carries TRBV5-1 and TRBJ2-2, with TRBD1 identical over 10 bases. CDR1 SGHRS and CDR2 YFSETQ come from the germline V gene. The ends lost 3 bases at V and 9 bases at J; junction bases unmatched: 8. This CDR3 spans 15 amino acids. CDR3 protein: CASSSIRDRGWELFF. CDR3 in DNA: TGCGCCAGCAGCTCAATCCGGGACAGGGGATGGGAGCTGTTTTTT.

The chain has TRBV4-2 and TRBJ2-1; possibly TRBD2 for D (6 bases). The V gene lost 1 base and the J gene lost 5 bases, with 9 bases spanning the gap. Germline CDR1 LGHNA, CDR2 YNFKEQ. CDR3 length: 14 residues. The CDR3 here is CASSQGDSHNEQFF. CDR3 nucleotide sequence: TGTGCCAGCAGCCAAGGGGACTCTCACAATGAGCAGTTCTTC.

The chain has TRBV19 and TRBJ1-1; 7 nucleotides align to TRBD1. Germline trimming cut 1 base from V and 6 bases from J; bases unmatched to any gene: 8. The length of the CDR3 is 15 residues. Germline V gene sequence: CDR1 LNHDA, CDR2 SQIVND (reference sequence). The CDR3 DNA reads TGTGCCAGTAGTATAGGCACAGGGGATCGGTCTGAAGCTTTCTTT. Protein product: CASSIGTGDRSEAFF.

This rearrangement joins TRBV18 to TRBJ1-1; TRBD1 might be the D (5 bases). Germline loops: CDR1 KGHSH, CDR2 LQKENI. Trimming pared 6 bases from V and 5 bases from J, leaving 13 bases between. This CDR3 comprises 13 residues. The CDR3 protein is CASSLNAGTEAFF. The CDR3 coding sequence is TGTGCCAGCTCCCTCAACGCAGGGACTGAAGCTTTCTTT.

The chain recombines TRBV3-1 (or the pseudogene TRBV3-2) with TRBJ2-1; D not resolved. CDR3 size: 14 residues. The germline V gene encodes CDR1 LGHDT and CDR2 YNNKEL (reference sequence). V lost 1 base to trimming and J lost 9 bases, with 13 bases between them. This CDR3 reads CASSQVTSEVEQFF. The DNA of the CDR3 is TGTGCCAGCAGCCAAGTTACCTCCGAGGTTGAGCAGTTCTTC.

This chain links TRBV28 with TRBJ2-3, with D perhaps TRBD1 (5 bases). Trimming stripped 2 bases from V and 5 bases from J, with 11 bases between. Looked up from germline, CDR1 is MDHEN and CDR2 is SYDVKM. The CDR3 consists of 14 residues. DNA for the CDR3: TGTGCCAGCAGTTTACTTTGGGGCCAAGATACGCAGTATTTT. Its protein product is CASSLLWGQDTQYF.

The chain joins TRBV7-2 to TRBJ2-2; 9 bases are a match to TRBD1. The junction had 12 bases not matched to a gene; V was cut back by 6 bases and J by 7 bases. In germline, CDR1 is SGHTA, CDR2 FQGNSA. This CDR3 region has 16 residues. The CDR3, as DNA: TGTGCCAGCAGAACTGGGACAGGGAGATTCGACGGGGAGCTGTTTTTT. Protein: CASRTGTGRFDGELFF.

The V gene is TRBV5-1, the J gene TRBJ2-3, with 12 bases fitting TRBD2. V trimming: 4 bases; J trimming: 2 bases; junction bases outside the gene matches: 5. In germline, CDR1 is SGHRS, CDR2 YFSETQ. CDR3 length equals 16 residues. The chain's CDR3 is CASSPRTSGVTDTQYF. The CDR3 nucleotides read TGCGCCAGCAGCCCCCGGACTAGCGGGGTCACAGATACGCAGTATTTT.

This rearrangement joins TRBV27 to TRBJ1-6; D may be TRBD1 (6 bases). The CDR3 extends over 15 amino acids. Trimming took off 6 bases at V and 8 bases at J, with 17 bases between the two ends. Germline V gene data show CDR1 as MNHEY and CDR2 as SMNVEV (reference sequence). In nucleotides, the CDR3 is TGTGCCAGCAGGTTTCGAGGGGGAATGGATTCACCCCTCCACTTT. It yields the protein CASRFRGGMDSPLHF.

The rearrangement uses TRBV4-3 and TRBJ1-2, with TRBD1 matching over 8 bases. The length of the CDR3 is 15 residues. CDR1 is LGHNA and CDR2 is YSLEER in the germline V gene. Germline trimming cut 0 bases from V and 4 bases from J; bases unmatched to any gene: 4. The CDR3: CASSQEAGGGYGYTF. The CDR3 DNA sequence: TGCGCCAGCAGCCAAGAGGCAGGGGGCGGCTATGGCTACACCTTC.